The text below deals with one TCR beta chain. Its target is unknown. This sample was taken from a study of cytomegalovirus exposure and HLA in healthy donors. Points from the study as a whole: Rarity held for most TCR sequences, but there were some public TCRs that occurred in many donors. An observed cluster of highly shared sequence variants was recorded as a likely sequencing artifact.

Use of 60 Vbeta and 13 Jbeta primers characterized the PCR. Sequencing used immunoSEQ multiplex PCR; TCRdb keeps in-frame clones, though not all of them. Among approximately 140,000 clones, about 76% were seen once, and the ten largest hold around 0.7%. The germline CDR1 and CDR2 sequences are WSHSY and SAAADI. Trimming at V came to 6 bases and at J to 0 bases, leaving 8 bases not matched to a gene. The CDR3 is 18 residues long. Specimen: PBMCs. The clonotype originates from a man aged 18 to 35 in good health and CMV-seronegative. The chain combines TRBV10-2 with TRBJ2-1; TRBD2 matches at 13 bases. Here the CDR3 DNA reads TGCGCCAGCAGACCGGGACTAGCGGGGCTTTCCTCCTACAATGAGCAGTTCTTC. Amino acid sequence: CASRPGLAGLSSYNEQFF.